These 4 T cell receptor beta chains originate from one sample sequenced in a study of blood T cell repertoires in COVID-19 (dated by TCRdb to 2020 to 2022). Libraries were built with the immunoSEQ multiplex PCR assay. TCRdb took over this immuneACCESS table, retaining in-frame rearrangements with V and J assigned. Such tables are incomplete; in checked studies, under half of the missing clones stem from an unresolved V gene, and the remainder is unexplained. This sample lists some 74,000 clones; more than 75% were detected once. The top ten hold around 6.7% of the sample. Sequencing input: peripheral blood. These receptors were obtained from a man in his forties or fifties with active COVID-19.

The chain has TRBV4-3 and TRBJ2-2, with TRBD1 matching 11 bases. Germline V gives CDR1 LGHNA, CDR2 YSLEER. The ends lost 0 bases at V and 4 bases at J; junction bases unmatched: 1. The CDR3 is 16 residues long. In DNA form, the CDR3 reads TGCGCCAGCAGCCAAGATGGGACAGGGGGCACCGGGGAGCTGTTTTTT. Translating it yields CASSQDGTGGTGELFF.

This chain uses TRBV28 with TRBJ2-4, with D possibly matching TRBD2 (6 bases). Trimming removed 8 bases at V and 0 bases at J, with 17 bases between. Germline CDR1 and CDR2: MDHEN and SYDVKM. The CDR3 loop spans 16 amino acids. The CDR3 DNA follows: TGTGCCAGCGGAATCAGCGGGCCTCTAGCCAAAAACATTCAGTACTTC. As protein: CASGISGPLAKNIQYF.

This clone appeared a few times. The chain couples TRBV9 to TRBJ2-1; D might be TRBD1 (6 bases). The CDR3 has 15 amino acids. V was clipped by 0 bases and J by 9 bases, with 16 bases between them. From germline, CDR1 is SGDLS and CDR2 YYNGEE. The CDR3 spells CASSVEAGTHGEQFF. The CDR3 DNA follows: TGTGCCAGCAGCGTAGAGGCCGGGACACACGGTGAGCAGTTCTTC.

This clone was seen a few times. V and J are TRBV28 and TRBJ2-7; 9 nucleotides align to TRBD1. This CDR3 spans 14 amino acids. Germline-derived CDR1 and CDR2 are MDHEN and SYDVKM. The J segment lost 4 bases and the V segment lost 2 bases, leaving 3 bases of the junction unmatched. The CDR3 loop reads CASSLRDRVYEQYF. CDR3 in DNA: TGTGCCAGCAGTTTACGGGACAGGGTATACGAGCAGTACTTC.